The 18 T cell receptor beta chains in this list originate from one sample, sequenced in a study of shared clonotypes between healthy human individuals. Here immunoSEQ multiplex PCR was the method, and the copy in TCRdb shows in-frame clones only, minus some. The data hold around 1,000,000 clones, with roughly 80% observed a single time. Sequences were obtained from memory CD4+ T cells from PBMCs. The subset is: CD45RA-negative fraction. These receptors were obtained from a man younger than 35 in good health. Some clones in this sample may be carry-over from other donors' samples.

The chain combines TRBV9 with TRBJ2-1, with D possibly being TRBD1 or TRBD2 (5 bases each). Trimming shortened V by 5 bases and J by 3 bases, and 12 bases separated the two germline ends. Germline assignment: CDR1 SGDLS and CDR2 YYNGEE. The CDR3 is made up of 14 amino acids. This chain's CDR3 is CASSRGQGYNEQFF. The DNA of the CDR3 is TGTGCCAGCAGTCGCGGGCAGGGCTACAATGAGCAGTTCTTC.

The chain joins TRBV5-4 to TRBJ2-1; D remains ambiguous. The V gene lost 2 bases and the J gene lost 0 bases, with 9 bases spanning the gap. Germline values: CDR1 SGHNT, CDR2 YYREEE (reference sequence). The CDR3 contains 15 residues. CDR3 nucleotide sequence: TGTGCCAGCAGCTTAGATCCAAACTCCTACAATGAGCAGTTCTTC. As protein: CASSLDPNSYNEQFF.

The J gene is TRBJ2-1, the V gene TRBV12-2; the listed D gene, TRBD1, was not tested against the DNA. TRBV12-2 has pseudogene status. This CDR3 region has 17 residues. In DNA form, the CDR3 reads TGTGCAAGTCGCTCCCGTTCCAGGGTAATCACACACCATGAGCAGTTCTTC. Protein sequence: CASRSRSRVITHHEQFF.

The chain combines TRBV2 with TRBJ1-1, with a possible D match to TRBD1 (6 bases). This CDR3 has 13 residues. Deletions cut 8 bases from V and 4 bases from J, with 14 bases between. The V gene's germline CDR1 is SNHLY and CDR2 FYNNEI. As DNA, the CDR3 is TGTGCCAGCCGGCGGGACATTCGCACTGAAGCTTTCTTT. Translation gives CASRRDIRTEAFF.

The chain links TRBV7-2 to TRBJ1-1, with D possibly matching TRBD1 (5 bases). Germline CDR1 is SGHTA and CDR2 is FQGNSA. The germline V and J ends were trimmed by 1 base and 4 bases, with 10 bases remaining between them. This CDR3 contains 14 residues. The CDR3 loop is CASSLDGASTEAFF. In nucleotides, the CDR3 is TGTGCCAGCAGCTTAGATGGGGCTAGCACTGAAGCTTTCTTT.

CDR3 DNA: TGCGCCAGCAGCGTATTTCCGGGACAGGGTCTGTACTTC. Its translation is CASSVFPGQGLYF. V usage is TRBV4-3 and J usage is TRBJ2-7; 9 bases are shared with TRBD1. This CDR3 has 13 residues. The germline V gene has CDR1 LGHNA and CDR2 YSLEER. V gave up 5 bases and J gave up 12 bases; unmatched junction bases: 11.

The chain is built from TRBV5-1 and TRBJ1-3; 7 bases map to TRBD1. CDR3 length equals 17 residues. V shed 0 bases, J shed 0 bases, and the junction held 6 bases outside the gene matches. The V gene's germline CDR1 is SGHRS and CDR2 YFSETQ. The CDR3 DNA is TGCGCCAGCAGCTTGGTCGCAGGGGGATACTCTGGAAACACCATATATTTT. Its translation is CASSLVAGGYSGNTIYF. Supplemented by reference TRBV5-1 and TRBJ1-3, the full variable domain reads KAGVTQTPRYLIKTRGQQVTLSCSPISGHRSVSWYQQTPGQGLQFLFEYFSETQRNKGNFPGRFSGRQFSNSRSEMNVSTLELGDSALYLCASSLVAGGYSGNTIYFGEGSWLTVV.

V and J are TRBV10-3 and TRBJ2-1; 8 nucleotides match TRBD2. The CDR3 is 14 residues long. The V and J ends lost 4 bases and 9 bases, in that order; junction bases with no gene match: 8. Germline loops: CDR1 ENHRY, CDR2 SYGVKD. CDR3 protein: CAISATGGGGEQFF. In DNA, the CDR3 is TGTGCCATCAGTGCTACGGGGGGGGGCGGTGAGCAGTTCTTC.

This clone came up once. Additional DNA sequences in this sample encode the identical CDR3. The rearrangement joins TRBV18 to TRBJ2-1, with 13 nucleotides matching TRBD2. Per the germline V gene, CDR1 is KGHSH and CDR2 is LQKENI. V shed 4 bases and J 2 bases; nucleotides not matched to a gene: 2. There are 16 residues in the CDR3. This CDR3 is CASSHGLAGAYNEQFF. The CDR3 DNA reads TGTGCCAGCTCACACGGACTAGCGGGAGCCTACAATGAGCAGTTCTTC. Based on the CDR3 plus reference TRBV18 and TRBJ2-1, the full variable domain is NAGVMQNPRHLVRRRGQEARLRCSPMKGHSHVYWYRQLPEEGLKFMVYLQKENIIDESGMPKERFSAEFPKEGPSILRIQQVVRGDSAAYFCASSHGLAGAYNEQFFGPGTRLTVL.

The chain is built from TRBV29-1 and TRBJ2-1; D remains unclear. CDR3 length: 13 residues. The V gene lost 7 bases and the J gene lost 6 bases, with 16 bases spanning the gap. Germline V gene sequence: CDR1 SQVTM, CDR2 ANQGSEA. This CDR3 is CSAPVPVGNEQFF. The CDR3 DNA sequence: TGCAGCGCCCCAGTTCCGGTGGGCAATGAGCAGTTCTTC.

This chain uses TRBV5-1 with TRBJ1-4, with 7 nucleotides matching TRBD1. This CDR3 contains 13 residues. Losses at the gene ends were 10 bases for V and 3 bases for J; bases not matched to a gene: 6. Germline assignment: CDR1 SGHRS and CDR2 YFSETQ. CDR3 sequence reads: CASRDSPNEKLFF. The CDR3 DNA reads TGCGCCTCCCGGGACAGCCCTAATGAAAAACTGTTTTTT.

The sample holds one count of this clone. This chain uses TRBV28 with TRBJ1-2; maybe TRBD1 (6 bases). The CDR3 covers 15 residues. The ends were cut back, 6 bases at V and 2 bases at J, with 16 bases in the middle. Germline V lookup: CDR1 MDHEN, CDR2 SYDVKM. CDR3 protein: CASSPYPGANYGYTF. The DNA for the CDR3 is TGTGCCAGCAGCCCCTACCCGGGGGCAAACTATGGCTACACCTTC.

This chain uses TRBV5-1 with TRBJ2-1; the match to TRBD2 covers 7 bases. The length of the CDR3 is 14 residues. Germline loops: CDR1 SGHRS, CDR2 YFSETQ. Germline trimming cut 7 bases from V and 0 bases from J; bases unmatched to any gene: 4. Written as DNA, the CDR3 is TGCGCCAGCGCCGGGGGGAGCTCCTACAATGAGCAGTTCTTC. Protein product: CASAGGSSYNEQFF.

The chain's CDR3 is CASSYPPGTTGELFF. The CDR3 coding sequence is TGTGCCAGCAGTTACCCGCCCGGCACCACCGGGGAGCTGTTTTTT. This rearrangement joins TRBV6-6 to TRBJ2-2; unclear D gene. The CDR3 is made up of 15 amino acids. Germline V gene lookup returns CDR1 MNHNY and CDR2 SVGAGI (reference sequence). V gave up 2 bases and J gave up 4 bases, with 11 bases separating them.

This clone was observed once. V gene TRBV28 combines with J gene TRBJ2-1; 10 bases are a match to TRBD2. V dropped 8 bases and J dropped 2; count of bases not matched to a gene: 9. The germline CDR1 and CDR2 sequences are MDHEN and SYDVKM. There are 16 residues in the CDR3. The CDR3 loop reads CASVTRLAGAYNEQFF. CDR3 coding DNA: TGTGCCAGCGTAACGAGGCTAGCGGGAGCCTACAATGAGCAGTTCTTC.

This clone has only one observation. The chain recombines TRBV20-1 with TRBJ1-2; 7 positions match TRBD1. This CDR3 has 10 residues. Germline values: CDR1 DFQATT, CDR2 SNEGSKA (reference sequence). DNA for the CDR3: TGCAGACAGGGGAACTATGGCTACACCTTC. The encoded protein is CRQGNYGYTF.

This clone appeared a few times. The chain links TRBV28 to TRBJ2-7; D gene uncertain. This CDR3 has 15 residues. Trimming cost V 4 bases and J 3 bases, with 16 bases left between them. Germline assignment: CDR1 MDHEN and CDR2 SYDVKM. The DNA for the CDR3 is TGTGCCAGCAGTTCCAGTGATAGTTTAGTCTACGAGCAGTACTTC. Translated: CASSSSDSLVYEQYF.

This chain connects TRBV7-2 to TRBJ2-1, with TRBD1 matching 7 bases. V lost 5 bases to trimming and J lost 1 base; unmatched junction nucleotides: 5. CDR1 is SGHTA and CDR2 is FQGNSA in the germline V gene. This CDR3 comprises 15 residues. Written as DNA, the CDR3 is TGTGCCAGCAGCAGAGGGACAGCATCCTACAATGAGCAGTTCTTC. Its protein is CASSRGTASYNEQFF.